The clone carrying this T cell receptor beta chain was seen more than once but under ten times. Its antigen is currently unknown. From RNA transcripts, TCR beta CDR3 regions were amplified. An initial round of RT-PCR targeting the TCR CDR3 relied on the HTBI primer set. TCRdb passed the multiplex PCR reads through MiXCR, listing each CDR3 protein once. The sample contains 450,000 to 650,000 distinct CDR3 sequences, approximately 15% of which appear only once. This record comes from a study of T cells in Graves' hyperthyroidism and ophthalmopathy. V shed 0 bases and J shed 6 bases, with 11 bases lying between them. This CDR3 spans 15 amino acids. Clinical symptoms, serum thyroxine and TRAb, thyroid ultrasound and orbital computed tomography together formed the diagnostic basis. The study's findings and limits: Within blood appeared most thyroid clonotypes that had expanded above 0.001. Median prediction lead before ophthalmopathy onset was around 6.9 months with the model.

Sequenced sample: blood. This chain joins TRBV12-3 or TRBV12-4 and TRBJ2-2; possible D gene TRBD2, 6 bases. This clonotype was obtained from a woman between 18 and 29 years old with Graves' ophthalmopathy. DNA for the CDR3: TGTGCCAGCAGTTTAGCGGGAGGCCCAGCCGGGGAGCTGTTTTTT. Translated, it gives CASSLAGGPAGELFF.